The clone carrying this TCR beta chain was detected ten times or more. A single run covered 15-18 subjects with over 170 million TCR-beta sequences. Using its own MiXCR run on the 5' RACE reads, TCRdb lists one record per CDR3 protein. The top ten hold roughly 2.7% of the sample, which has tens of thousands of distinct CDR3 sequences, roughly 4% seen once. The sample belongs to a study of neurological immune-mediated disorders. V was shortened by 3 bases and J by 3 bases, with 12 bases between the two germline ends. The germline CDR1 and CDR2 sequences are MNHNS and SASEGT. The CDR3 loop spans 15 amino acids. Unsorted libraries were prepared from 2 million PBMCs that had been stored at -80 C.

The source material was PBMCs. This chain links TRBV6-1 with TRBJ2-1, with D perhaps matching TRBD1 (6 bases). The source of this sequence is a man aged 50 or older with multiple sclerosis. The CDR3 region has the DNA TGTGCCAGCAGTGATGAGCAGGGGATCTACAATGAGCAGTTCTTC. It yields the protein CASSDEQGIYNEQFF.